These 10 T cell receptor beta chains were sequenced from one sample in a study of neurological immune-mediated disorders (dated by TCRdb to about 2019). Preparation of the library involved 5' RACE. The sequencer listed for this sample is Illumina HiSeq 2500. Using fastp trimming at Q25 and MiXCR clonotype assembly, TCRdb reanalyzed the public sequencing data and kept in-frame beta chains. Merged by CDR3 protein, the rows form single entries marked with the most common genes and DNA. The sample data list around 30,000 distinct CDR3 sequences, and about 4.1% of these were observed just once. Around 25% of the sample is held by the ten biggest clonotypes. Sequences were obtained from CD4+ T cells from blood. Receptors originate from a woman in her 40s in good health.

This clonotype came up many times. The CDR3 here is CASRSAVGGYTF. The DNA of the CDR3 is TGCGCCAGCCGGTCCGCGGTTGGCGGCTACACCTTC. The rearrangement joins TRBV5-1 to TRBJ1-2; D remains unclear. Trimming stripped 7 bases from V and 8 bases from J, with 15 bases between. Germline loops: CDR1 SGHRS, CDR2 YFSETQ. This CDR3 comprises 12 residues.

This clonotype occurred many times. V usage is TRBV6-1 and J usage is TRBJ2-7; 14 bases align to TRBD2. Germline V lookup: CDR1 MNHNS, CDR2 SASEGT. The CDR3 sequence is 14 residues long. V dropped 6 bases and J dropped 6; count of bases not matched to a gene: 4. CDR3: CASRGTSGGGEQYF. CDR3 DNA: TGTGCCAGCAGGGGGACTAGCGGGGGCGGCGAGCAGTACTTC.

Many counts were recorded for this clonotype. This rearrangement joins TRBV5-6 to TRBJ1-5; D possibly corresponds to TRBD1 (6 bases). V was trimmed by 3 bases and J by 7 bases, leaving 11 bases between them. This CDR3 region has 13 residues. Germline lookup yields CDR1 SGHDT and CDR2 YYEEEE. The CDR3 region is CASSYRVEQPQHF. The CDR3 bases are TGTGCCAGCAGCTACAGGGTGGAACAGCCCCAGCATTTT.

This clonotype was counted ten times or more. The rearrangement links TRBV20-1 to TRBJ2-5; weak D call: TRBD1 (6 bases). Trimming removed 5 bases from V and 7 bases from J, with 14 bases in between. The CDR3 runs 12 residues. Per the germline V gene, CDR1 is DFQATT and CDR2 is SNEGSKA (reference sequence). The CDR3 here is CSAEGHLGTQYF. The CDR3 DNA reads as TGCAGTGCTGAGGGACATTTGGGGACCCAGTACTTC.

This clonotype was counted at least ten times. The genes are TRBV7-9 and TRBJ2-7, with 13 positions matching TRBD2. V was pared by 6 bases and J by 5 bases, with 10 bases of the junction left unmatched. The CDR3 is 16 amino acids. CDR1 and CDR2 from the germline V gene are SEHNR and FQNEAQ (reference sequence). The CDR3 reads CASSSRLAGGVDEQYF. The CDR3 nucleotides read TGTGCCAGCAGTTCTAGACTAGCGGGAGGCGTGGACGAGCAGTACTTC.

This clonotype was seen ten or more times. This chain links TRBV20-1 with TRBJ2-3, with 13 bases identical to TRBD2. The V gene end was trimmed by 7 bases and the J gene end by 6 bases; junction bases not matched to a gene: 13. In germline, CDR1 is DFQATT, CDR2 SNEGSKA (reference sequence). CDR3 size: 16 residues. The CDR3: CSVSGLAGRSGDTQYF. The CDR3, as DNA: TGCAGTGTTTCGGGACTAGCGGGGCGATCCGGGGATACGCAGTATTTT.

The table lists this clonotype with many counts. The chain joins TRBV6-5 to TRBJ2-7, with a weak D call TRBD2 (7 bases). V lost 6 bases to trimming and J lost 4 bases, with 16 bases between them. The CDR3 sequence is 14 residues long. Looked up from germline, CDR1 is MNHEY and CDR2 is SVGAGI. The CDR3 here is CASSPQRGAYEQYF. DNA of the CDR3: TGTGCCAGCAGCCCGCAACGGGGGGCATACGAGCAGTACTTC.

This clonotype was seen many times. This rearrangement joins TRBV5-1 to TRBJ2-7; D uncertain. The V end was cut by 0 bases, the J end by 3 bases, with 7 bases between. Germline V lookup: CDR1 SGHRS, CDR2 YFSETQ. CDR3 size: 13 residues. The chain's CDR3 is CASSLVAGYEQYF. CDR3 in DNA: TGCGCCAGCAGCTTGGTAGCCGGCTACGAGCAGTACTTC.

This clonotype occurred many times. This rearrangement joins TRBV27 to TRBJ2-2; the D gene is possibly TRBD1 (5 bases). The germline V gene has CDR1 MNHEY and CDR2 SMNVEV (reference sequence). This CDR3 has 13 residues. Trimming removed 6 bases at V and 1 base at J, with 6 bases between. The CDR3: CASSRVNTGELFF. In DNA, the CDR3 is TGTGCCAGCAGCAGGGTGAACACCGGGGAGCTGTTTTTT.

The J gene is TRBJ1-1, the V gene TRBV5-1; D is ambiguous. In germline, CDR1 is SGHRS, CDR2 YFSETQ. This CDR3 spans 14 amino acids. This CDR3 reads CSSSLRFGMAEAFF. The CDR3 DNA reads TGCAGCAGCAGCCTAAGGTTTGGGATGGCTGAAGCTTTCTTT.